This T cell receptor (beta chain) was captured in a study of blood T cell repertoires in COVID-19. The table came from immunoSEQ multiplex PCR; TCRdb's copy has only in-frame clones and leaves some out. The sample records about 72,000 clones, 82% being singletons. The CDR3 spans 17 residues. Germline V gene sequence: CDR1 KGHSH, CDR2 LQKENI. After removal of 3 bases from V and 0 bases from J, the junction contained 7 bases not matched to a gene. This clone has more than one count but fewer than ten. Specimen: peripheral blood. The TCR sequence derives from a human donor in a cohort sampled during active COVID-19. The chain links TRBV18 to TRBJ1-5; 8 bases are a match to TRBD1. For the CDR3, the DNA is TGTGCCAGCTCACCGGGGACAGGCGGATATAGCAATCAGCCCCAGCATTTT. Its protein product is CASSPGTGGYSNQPQHF.